The present entry profiles one T cell receptor (beta chain) with its context. The same CDR3 arises from other DNA sequences in this sample as well. The data stem from a study of shared clonotypes between healthy human individuals. Overall study context: Donor composition was two women and a few men, aged 18 to 49.

This CDR3 spans 16 amino acids. CDR1 is SGHRS, CDR2 YFSETQ, per germline. The V and J ends lost 2 bases and 4 bases, in that order; junction bases with no gene match: 2. Deep was the level at which the assay was run. The data were produced by immunoSEQ multiplex PCR, yet TCRdb's version contains in-frame clones alone and is incomplete. Here the sample spans roughly 1,600,000 clones, 98% being singletons. V usage is TRBV5-1 and J usage is TRBJ2-2; 13 nucleotides line up with TRBD2. This TCR was sampled from a man in his thirties or forties in good health. The source material was naive CD4+ T cells sorted from blood. Stated subset: CD45RA+ positively selected. CDR3 sequence reads: CASSLLAGGPTGELFF. The CDR3, as DNA: TGCGCCAGCAGCTTACTAGCGGGAGGGCCCACCGGGGAGCTGTTTTTT.